The 6 T cell receptor beta chains in this list originate from one sample, sequenced in a study of CXCR3-negative and CXCR3-positive naive CD8 T cells. Study outcomes and limitations: TRB CDR3s of CXCR3-positive naive cells were more hydrophobic than those of CXCR3-negative naive cells.

TRB cDNA libraries were made by UMI-labeled 5' RACE. TCRdb reanalyzed the 5' RACE reads and collapses them to one entry per CDR3 protein, without DNA. Its table lists over 95,000 distinct CDR3 sequences. Their antigens remain unidentified. The sequenced sample consisted of naive CXCR3+ CD8+ T cells from blood. Sample subset: CD45RO-CCR7+CD27+CD95- naive CD8+ T cells expressing CXCR3 (TNR3+). The receptors stem from a human donor in good health. Some clones in this sample may be carry-over from other donors' samples.

V is TRBV7-9 and J is TRBJ2-2; TCRdb lists TRBD2, though no DNA is available to test this call. Per the germline V gene, CDR1 is SEHNR and CDR2 is FQNEAQ (reference sequence). This CDR3 is built from 18 residues. The CDR3 sequence: CASSALLAGGYNTGELFF.

This chain uses TRBV19 with TRBJ1-5. This CDR3 has 14 residues. The germline gives CDR1 LNHDA, CDR2 SQIVND (reference sequence). The CDR3 sequence is CASSIGEGNQPQHF.

V usage is TRBV12-3 or TRBV12-4 and J usage is TRBJ2-1; TCRdb indicates TRBD2, and absent DNA this call remains unverified. The CDR3 totals 15 residues. The CDR3 reads CASSFPSGVHNEQFF.

The chain is built from TRBV6-1 and TRBJ2-7; TCRdb's D gene call, TRBD2, goes unchecked for lack of DNA. This CDR3 has 12 residues. Germline loops: CDR1 MNHNS, CDR2 SASEGT. The CDR3 protein is CASIMGGYEQYF.

The V call is TRBV9, the J call TRBJ2-7; the D call of TRBD1 rests on TCRdb alone, since no DNA is present to check it. Germline V CDR1 and CDR2: SGDLS, YYNGEE. The CDR3 loop spans 16 amino acids. The chain's CDR3 is CASSAAGHLMGYEQYF.

V usage is TRBV5-5 and J usage is TRBJ2-7; with no DNA, the TCRdb D assignment of TRBD1 cannot be verified. The CDR3 is 13 amino acids. CDR1 is SGHKS and CDR2 is YYEKEE in the germline V gene (reference sequence). This chain's CDR3 is CASRADRDYEQYF.